This T cell receptor beta chain originates from a study of OX40 agonist ivuxolimab in advanced cancers. The method was immunoSEQ multiplex PCR; TCRdb's version includes in-frame clones alone and lacks a portion of them. The sample includes some 60,000 clones, 70% to 90% of them seen just once. Deletions cut 4 bases from V and 0 bases from J, with 10 bases between. CDR3 length equals 14 residues. Germline CDR1 SGHVS, CDR2 FNYEAQ. This sequence originates from an adult with an advanced solid tumor such as melanoma, head and neck, liver or kidney cancer. V and J are TRBV7-6 and TRBJ2-7; possibly TRBD2 for D (6 bases). Sequencing was performed on CD4+ or CD8+ T cells sorted from blood, taken in a trial of the OX40 agonist ivuxolimab. CDR3 DNA: TGTGCCAGCAGCTCTGTCGGGGGCTCCTACGAGCAGTACTTC. It yields the protein CASSSVGGSYEQYF.